Below are 27 T cell receptor beta chains sequenced from a single sample in a study of blood T cell repertoires in COVID-19. Here immunoSEQ multiplex PCR was the method, and the copy in TCRdb shows in-frame clones only, minus some. The table includes about 440,000 clones, approximately 88% detected once. The sample taken for sequencing was peripheral blood. These receptors all stem from a woman between 45 and 60 years old with COVID-19, enrolled during active disease.

The chain combines TRBV2 with TRBJ1-1, with 8 bases fitting TRBD1. The germline gives CDR1 SNHLY, CDR2 FYNNEI. The ends lost 3 bases at V and 0 bases at J; junction bases unmatched: 9. The CDR3 runs to 17 residues. Here the CDR3 reads CASSDAGTGQMNTEAFF. The CDR3 nucleotides are TGTGCCAGCAGTGATGCCGGGACAGGACAGATGAACACTGAAGCTTTCTTT.

The rearrangement uses TRBV5-1 and TRBJ1-2; D might be TRBD1 (6 bases). Trimming pared 4 bases from V and 6 bases from J, leaving 16 bases between. CDR3 length: 14 residues. Germline V gene sequence: CDR1 SGHRS, CDR2 YFSETQ. This CDR3 is CASSLSWTENGYTF. Written as DNA, the CDR3 is TGCGCCAGCAGCCTCTCCTGGACAGAGAATGGCTACACCTTC.

The chain links TRBV10-1 to TRBJ2-6; D is possibly TRBD2 (6 bases). The CDR3 is made up of 15 amino acids. The V gene's germline CDR1 is WNHNN and CDR2 SYGVQD (reference sequence). V was cut by 2 bases and J by 4 bases, with 9 bases left in between. The CDR3, as DNA: TGCGCCAGCAGTGAGGGGGGGTTCGGGGCCAACGTCCTGACTTTC. Translated, it gives CASSEGGFGANVLTF.

The V gene is TRBV11-3, the J gene TRBJ2-1; D perhaps matches TRBD2 (5 bases). Germline V gene lookup returns CDR1 SGHNT and CDR2 YENEEA. The V end was cut by 5 bases, the J end by 5 bases, with 16 bases between. CDR3 size: 15 residues. In nucleotides, the CDR3 is TGTGCCAGCAGCCCCGGAGGCCGACTTAACAATGAGCAGTTCTTC. It translates to CASSPGGRLNNEQFF.

V is TRBV2 and J is TRBJ1-1, with a weak D call TRBD1 (6 bases). Germline V gene data show CDR1 as SNHLY and CDR2 as FYNNEI. V was cut by 3 bases and J by 7 bases, with 9 bases left in between. The CDR3 is 12 residues long. The CDR3 sequence is CASSDGGREAFF. Here the CDR3 DNA reads TGTGCCAGCAGTGATGGGGGCCGTGAAGCTTTCTTT.

This chain connects TRBV2 to TRBJ1-1; D perhaps matches TRBD1 (5 bases). The germline V and J ends were trimmed by 6 bases and 0 bases, with 11 bases remaining between them. Germline CDR1 SNHLY, CDR2 FYNNEI. The CDR3 runs 14 residues. The CDR3 spells CASSVAGLNTEAFF. The CDR3 bases are TGTGCCAGCAGCGTGGCGGGACTGAACACTGAAGCTTTCTTT.

CDR3 sequence (DNA): TGCGCCGCCCAACCCGGGGCCGGGGAGCTGTTTTTT. Translated: CAAQPGAGELFF. The V call is TRBV23-1, the J call TRBJ2-2; the D gene is possibly TRBD2 (5 bases). TRBV23-1 is known as an ORF, though its function is uncertain. The CDR3 consists of 12 residues. V was trimmed by 11 bases and J by 6 bases, leaving 13 bases between them.

Concerning this clone: Other DNA variants within this sample encode the same CDR3. The chain couples TRBV18 to TRBJ1-4; 8 nucleotides align to TRBD1. From germline, CDR1 is KGHSH and CDR2 LQKENI. The CDR3 spans 13 residues. V was clipped by 3 bases and J by 7 bases; unmatched bases: 1. CDR3 DNA sequence: TGTGCCAGCTCACCGGGGACAGGTGAAAAACTGTTTTTT. Its translation is CASSPGTGEKLFF. Combining the CDR3 with reference TRBV18 and TRBJ1-4 gives the whole variable domain NAGVMQNPRHLVRRRGQEARLRCSPMKGHSHVYWYRQLPEEGLKFMVYLQKENIIDESGMPKERFSAEFPKEGPSILRIQQVVRGDSAAYFCASSPGTGEKLFFGSGTQLSVL.

The chain carries TRBV18 and TRBJ2-6; no clear D gene. CDR3 size: 17 residues. Between the trimmed V and J ends, which lost 4 bases and 9 bases, there was a span of 22 bases. From germline, CDR1 is KGHSH and CDR2 LQKENI. CDR3 sequence reads: CASSLVAGEGDNNVLTF. The CDR3 nucleotides read TGTGCCAGCTCACTGGTGGCTGGCGAAGGTGACAACAACGTCCTGACTTTC. Combining the CDR3 with reference TRBV18 and TRBJ2-6 gives the whole variable domain NAGVMQNPRHLVRRRGQEARLRCSPMKGHSHVYWYRQLPEEGLKFMVYLQKENIIDESGMPKERFSAEFPKEGPSILRIQQVVRGDSAAYFCASSLVAGEGDNNVLTFGAGSRLTVL.

This clone has a single count. V is TRBV9 and J is TRBJ2-1, with 7 bases lining up with TRBD1. The CDR3 totals 17 residues. V lost 4 bases, J lost 1 base, and 11 bases stayed unmatched. CDR1 and CDR2 (germline): SGDLS, YYNGEE. The CDR3 region has the DNA TGTGCCAGCAGCACCTCAGGGGGTGGAGGTTCCTACAATGAGCAGTTCTTC. Protein: CASSTSGGGGSYNEQFF.

To note about this clone: Other DNA sequences in the sample encode the same CDR3. The V call is TRBV30, the J call TRBJ1-2; D not certain. From germline, CDR1 is GTSNPN and CDR2 SVGIG (reference sequence). The CDR3 runs 13 residues. With 0 bases removed from V and 3 bases from J, the gap between germline ends came to 8 bases. The CDR3 spells CAWSVRGYYGYTF. CDR3 nucleotides: TGTGCCTGGAGTGTACGGGGATACTATGGCTACACCTTC.

The chain has TRBV3-1 (or the pseudogene TRBV3-2) and TRBJ2-1, with D possibly matching TRBD2 (6 bases). The CDR3 totals 15 residues. Looked up from germline, CDR1 is LGHDT and CDR2 is YNNKEL (reference sequence). Trimming stripped 6 bases from V and 4 bases from J, with 16 bases between. The CDR3 here is CASSIGRGKYNEQFF. The CDR3 coding sequence is TGTGCCAGCAGTATCGGGCGGGGCAAGTACAATGAGCAGTTCTTC.

The chain carries TRBV6-5 and TRBJ2-7; weak D call: TRBD2 (7 bases). The CDR3 has 13 amino acids. V lost 7 bases and J lost 7, with 17 bases in between. CDR1 and CDR2 (germline): MNHEY, SVGAGI. CDR3 nucleotides: TGTGCCAGCACTCCCCGGGGGGCGGAAGAGCAGTACTTC. As protein: CASTPRGAEEQYF.

This chain joins TRBV4-2 and TRBJ2-3; 8 positions match TRBD1. The germline V gene encodes CDR1 LGHNA and CDR2 YNFKEQ. With 6 bases clipped from V and 5 bases from J, the junction kept 10 bases outside the gene matches. The CDR3 runs 15 residues. This CDR3 is CASSPSRGLIDTQYF. The CDR3 nucleotides read TGTGCCAGCAGTCCCAGCAGGGGGCTTATAGATACGCAGTATTTT.

The chain links TRBV29-1 to TRBJ2-7; 9 bases map to TRBD1. The ends lost 2 bases at V and 4 bases at J; junction bases unmatched: 6. Germline V lookup: CDR1 SQVTM, CDR2 ANQGSEA. CDR3 size: 14 residues. In DNA, the CDR3 is TGCAGCGTTGAACCTGGGACAGGGAGGTACGAGCAGTACTTC. Its protein is CSVEPGTGRYEQYF.

As to this clone: A read error may produce the germline difference seen at one junction end. This chain links TRBV6-4 with TRBJ2-1, with TRBD2 as a possible D gene (5 bases). The CDR3 has 13 amino acids. Germline assignment: CDR1 MRHNA and CDR2 SNTAGT. CDR3 amino acids: CASSVTSSGFLVF. CDR3 in DNA: TGTGCCAGCAGTGTAACGTCGAGCGGTTTCTTGGTCTTC.

The genes are TRBV10-3 and TRBJ2-4; D uncertain. The V end lost 2 bases, the J end lost 9 bases, and 14 bases lay between the germline ends. The CDR3 has 14 residues. CDR1 is ENHRY, CDR2 SYGVKD, per germline. DNA of the CDR3: TGTGCCATCAGTGAGGGGCAGGTATTCGGCATTCAGTACTTC. Its protein is CAISEGQVFGIQYF.

The rearrangement links TRBV4-1 to TRBJ2-7; D is unresolved. Trimming removed 4 bases at V and 0 bases at J, with 13 bases between. Germline loops: CDR1 MGHRA, CDR2 YSYEKL. This CDR3 contains 15 residues. The CDR3 bases are TGCGCCAGCAGCCCGGATTGGGCAGGCTCCTACGAGCAGTACTTC. Translated: CASSPDWAGSYEQYF.

The J gene is TRBJ1-1, the V gene TRBV6-1; 9 bases align to TRBD1. Per the germline V gene, CDR1 is MNHNS and CDR2 is SASEGT. The ends lost 5 bases at V and 4 bases at J; junction bases unmatched: 5. CDR3 length equals 14 residues. The CDR3 DNA sequence: TGTGCCAGCAGTTATGCGACAGGGGGCACTGAAGCTTTCTTT. This gives the protein CASSYATGGTEAFF.

The CDR3: CASSQYIGPQPQHF. The CDR3 bases are TGCGCCAGCAGCCAATATATCGGTCCTCAGCCCCAGCATTTT. The chain recombines TRBV4-1 with TRBJ1-5; D uncertain. Per the germline V gene, CDR1 is MGHRA and CDR2 is YSYEKL. The CDR3 totals 14 residues. V was trimmed by 2 bases and J by 6 bases, leaving 11 bases between them.

This rearrangement joins TRBV4-1 to TRBJ1-1, with D unresolved. The CDR3 totals 17 residues. Deletions cut 1 base from V and 1 base from J, with 16 bases between. Germline V gene sequence: CDR1 MGHRA, CDR2 YSYEKL. CDR3 residues: CASSQAPPVKKNTEAFF. Here the CDR3 DNA reads TGCGCCAGCAGCCAAGCCCCCCCGGTGAAGAAGAACACTGAAGCTTTCTTT.

J is TRBJ2-7 and V is TRBV27; tentative D call: TRBD1 (7 bases). V lost 5 bases to trimming and J lost 6 bases, with 14 bases between them. Germline V gene lookup returns CDR1 MNHEY and CDR2 SMNVEV (reference sequence). The CDR3 has 13 residues. CDR3 nucleotide sequence: TGTGCCAGCAGTCCGCTCAGGGGGGCCGAGCAGTACTTC. Protein: CASSPLRGAEQYF.

This chain joins TRBV4-2 and TRBJ1-1; the D gene is possibly TRBD1 (5 bases). V lost 4 bases and J lost 0, with 18 bases in between. CDR1 is LGHNA, CDR2 YNFKEQ, per germline. This CDR3 contains 17 residues. The CDR3: CASSPTINTGVNTEAFF. CDR3 sequence (DNA): TGTGCCAGCAGCCCGACCATAAATACAGGAGTGAACACTGAAGCTTTCTTT.

This chain links TRBV7-9 with TRBJ1-2, with D possibly being TRBD1 (6 bases). The V end lost 5 bases, the J end lost 8 bases, and 12 bases lay between the germline ends. Germline loops: CDR1 SEHNR, CDR2 FQNEAQ (reference sequence). CDR3 length: 12 residues. CDR3 DNA: TGTGCCAGCAGCCAAGGGGGAGGGGGCTACACCTTC. This translates into CASSQGGGGYTF.

The J gene is TRBJ1-1, the V gene TRBV11-1; D remains unclear. The germline V and J ends were trimmed by 1 base and 10 bases, with 16 bases remaining between them. CDR3 length: 14 residues. From germline, CDR1 is SGHAT and CDR2 FQDESV (reference sequence). This CDR3 is CASSLDPSGEAAFF. DNA of the CDR3: TGTGCCAGCAGCTTAGATCCATCCGGAGAAGCAGCTTTCTTT. The variable domain in full, with the rest retrieved from reference TRBV11-1 and TRBJ1-1, is EAEVAQSPRYKITEKSQAVAFWCDPISGHATLYWYRQILGQGPELLVQFQDESVVDDSQLPKDRFSAERLKGVDSTLKIQPAELGDSAMYLCASSLDPSGEAAFFGQGTRLTVV.

In the case of this clone: The same CDR3 can be traced to other DNA sequences in this sample. The J gene is TRBJ1-3, the V gene TRBV30; D call uncertain. V gave up 4 bases and J gave up 4 bases, with 8 bases separating them. Germline V gene data show CDR1 as GTSNPN and CDR2 as SVGIG (reference sequence). The CDR3 length is 12 residues. The CDR3 region has the DNA TGTGCCTGGAACAGAGGGGGAAACACCATATATTTT. Its translation is CAWNRGGNTIYF. Full variable domain (outside the CDR3, taken from reference TRBV30 and TRBJ1-3): SQTIHQWPATLVQPVGSPLSLECTVEGTSNPNLYWYRQAAGRGLQLLFYSVGIGQISSEVPQNLSASRPQDRQFILSSKKLLLSDSGFYLCAWNRGGNTIYFGEGSWLTVV.

This chain uses TRBV7-9 with TRBJ1-1, with a possible D match to TRBD1 (6 bases). The V gene lost 10 bases and the J gene lost 6 bases, with 12 bases spanning the gap. Germline lookup yields CDR1 SEHNR and CDR2 FQNEAQ (reference sequence). The CDR3 length is 11 residues. The CDR3 protein is CATRRGPEAFF. CDR3 DNA: TGTGCCACCCGCAGGGGTCCTGAAGCTTTCTTT.